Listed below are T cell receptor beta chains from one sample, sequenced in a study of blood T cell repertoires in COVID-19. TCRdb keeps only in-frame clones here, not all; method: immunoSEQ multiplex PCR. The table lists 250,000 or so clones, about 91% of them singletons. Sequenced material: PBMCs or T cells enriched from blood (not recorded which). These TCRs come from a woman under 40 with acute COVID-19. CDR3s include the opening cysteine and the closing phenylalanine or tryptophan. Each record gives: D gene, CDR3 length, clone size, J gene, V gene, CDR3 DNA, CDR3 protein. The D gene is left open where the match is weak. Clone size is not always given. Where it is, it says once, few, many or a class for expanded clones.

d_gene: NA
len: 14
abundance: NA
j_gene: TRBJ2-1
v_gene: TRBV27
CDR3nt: TGTGCCAGCTCCCTGGGCAGTACCTACAATGAGCAGTTCTTC
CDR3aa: CASSLGSTYNEQFF

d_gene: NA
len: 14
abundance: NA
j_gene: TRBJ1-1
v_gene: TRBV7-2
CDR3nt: TGTGCCAGCAGCCCTTATTGGCAGGGGACTGAAGCTTTCTTT
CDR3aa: CASSPYWQGTEAFF

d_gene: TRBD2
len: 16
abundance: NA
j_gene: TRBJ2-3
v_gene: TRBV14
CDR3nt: TGTGCCAGCAGCCAAGTATGGGGACTAGGATCCCATACGCAGTATTTT
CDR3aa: CASSQVWGLGSHTQYF

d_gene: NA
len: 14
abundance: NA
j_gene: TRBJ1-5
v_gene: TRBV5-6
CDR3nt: TGTGCCAGCAGCTTTGCGGGGATCAATCAGCCCCAGCATTTT
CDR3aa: CASSFAGINQPQHF

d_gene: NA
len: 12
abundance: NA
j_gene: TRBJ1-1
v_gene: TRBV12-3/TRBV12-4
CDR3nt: TGTGCCAGCAGCCAGGGGATCACTGAAGCTTTCTTT
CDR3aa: CASSQGITEAFF

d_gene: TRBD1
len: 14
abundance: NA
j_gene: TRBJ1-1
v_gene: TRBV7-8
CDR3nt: TGTGCCAGCAGCTTAGGGACAGGGGACACTGAAGCTTTCTTT
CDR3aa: CASSLGTGDTEAFF

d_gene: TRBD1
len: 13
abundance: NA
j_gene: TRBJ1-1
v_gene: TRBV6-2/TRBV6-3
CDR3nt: TGTGCCAGCAGTTCCCGGACAGGGGTTGAAGCTTTCTTT
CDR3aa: CASSSRTGVEAFF

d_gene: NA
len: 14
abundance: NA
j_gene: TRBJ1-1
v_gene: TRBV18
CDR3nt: TGTGCCAGCTCACCACAGGACACATCGACTGAAGCTTTCTTT
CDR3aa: CASSPQDTSTEAFF

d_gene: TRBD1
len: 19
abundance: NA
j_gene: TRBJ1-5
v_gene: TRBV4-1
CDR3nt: TGCGCCAGCAGCCAAGAGCCGGCCGCGGAGGACAGGCGCCATCAGCCCCAGCATTTT
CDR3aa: CASSQEPAAEDRRHQPQHF

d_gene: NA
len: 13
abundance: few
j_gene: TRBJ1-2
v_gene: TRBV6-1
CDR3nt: TGTGCCAGCAGTGAGGGGGGGGCGGGCGGCTACACCTTC
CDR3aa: CASSEGGAGGYTF

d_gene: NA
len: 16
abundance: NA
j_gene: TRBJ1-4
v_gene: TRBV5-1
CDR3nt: TGCGCCAGCAGCTTACAGGTTTCAGCCCCCAATGAAAAACTGTTTTTT
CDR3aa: CASSLQVSAPNEKLFF

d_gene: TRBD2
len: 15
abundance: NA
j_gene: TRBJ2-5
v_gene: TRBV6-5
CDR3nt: TGTGCCAGCAGGCGGACTAGCGGGGGGGCCGAGACCCAGTACTTC
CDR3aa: CASRRTSGGAETQYF

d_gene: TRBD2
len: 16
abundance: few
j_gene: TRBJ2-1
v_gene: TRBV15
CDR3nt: TGTGCCACCAGCATAGGCAGCGGGGGGGCCGGCAATGAGCAGTTCTTC
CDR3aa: CATSIGSGGAGNEQFF

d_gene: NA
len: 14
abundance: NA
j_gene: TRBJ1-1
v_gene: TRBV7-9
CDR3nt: TGTGCCAGCGGAGGGTCGGAAGGGAGCACTGAAGCTTTCTTT
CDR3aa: CASGGSEGSTEAFF

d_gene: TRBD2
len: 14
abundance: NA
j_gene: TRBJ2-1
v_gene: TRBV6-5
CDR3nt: TGTGCCAGCAGGAAGAGCGGGGGGCCCAATGAGCAGTTCTTC
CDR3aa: CASRKSGGPNEQFF

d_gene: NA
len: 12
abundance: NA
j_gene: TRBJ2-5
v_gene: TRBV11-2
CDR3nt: TGTGCCAGCAGCTTCACGGGAGAGACCCAGTACTTC
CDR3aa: CASSFTGETQYF

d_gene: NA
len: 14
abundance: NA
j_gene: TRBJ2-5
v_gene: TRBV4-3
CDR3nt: TGCGCCAGCAGCCAAGAACTCTCTCAAGAGACCCAGTACTTC
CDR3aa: CASSQELSQETQYF

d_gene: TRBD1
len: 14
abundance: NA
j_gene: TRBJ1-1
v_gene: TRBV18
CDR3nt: TGTGCCAGCGCTCACAGGGGTTTGAACACTGAAGCTTTCTTT
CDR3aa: CASAHRGLNTEAFF

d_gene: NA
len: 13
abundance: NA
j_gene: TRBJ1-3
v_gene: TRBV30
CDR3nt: TGTGCCTGGAAATTGACAGCTGGAAACACCATATATTTT
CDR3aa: CAWKLTAGNTIYF

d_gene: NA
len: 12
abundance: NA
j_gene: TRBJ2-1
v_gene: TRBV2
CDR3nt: TGTGCCAGCCCCGTCCGGGGAAATGAGCAGTTCTTC
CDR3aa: CASPVRGNEQFF

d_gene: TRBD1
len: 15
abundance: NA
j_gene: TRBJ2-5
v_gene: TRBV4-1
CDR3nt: TGCGCCAGCAGCCAAAGGACAGGGGGAGACGAGACCCAGTACTTC
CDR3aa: CASSQRTGGDETQYF

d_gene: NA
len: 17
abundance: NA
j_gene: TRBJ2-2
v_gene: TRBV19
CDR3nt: TGTGCCAGTAGTATAATAGCCCAACGAGTACGCACCGGGGAGCTGTTTTTT
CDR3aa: CASSIIAQRVRTGELFF

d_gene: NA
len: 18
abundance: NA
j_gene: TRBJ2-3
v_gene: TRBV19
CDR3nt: TGTGCCAGTAGTGTCGGGACACTTAAGACCCTAGGCACAGATACGCAGTATTTT
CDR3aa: CASSVGTLKTLGTDTQYF

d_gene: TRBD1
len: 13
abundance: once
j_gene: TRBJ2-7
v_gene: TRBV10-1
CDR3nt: TGCGCCAGCAGTGCGGGAACAGGGGACGAGCAGTACTTC
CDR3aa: CASSAGTGDEQYF

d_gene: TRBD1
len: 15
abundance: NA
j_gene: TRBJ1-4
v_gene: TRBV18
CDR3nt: TGTGCCAGCTCACCTGGGACAGGGGGCTATGAAAAACTGTTTTTT
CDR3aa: CASSPGTGGYEKLFF

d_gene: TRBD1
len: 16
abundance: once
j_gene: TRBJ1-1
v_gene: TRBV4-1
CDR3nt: TGCGCCAGCAGCCATCTGCGGACAGGGAGTATCACTGAAGCTTTCTTT
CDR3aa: CASSHLRTGSITEAFF

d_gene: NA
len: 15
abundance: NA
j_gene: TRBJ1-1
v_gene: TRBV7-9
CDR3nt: TGTGCCAGCAGCTTCAGGAAGATTCCGAACACTGAAGCTTTCTTT
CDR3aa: CASSFRKIPNTEAFF

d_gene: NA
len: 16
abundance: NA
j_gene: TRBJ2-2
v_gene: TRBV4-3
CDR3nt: TGCGCCAGCAGCCTCGACAGTTTCCCTTCCCCCGGGGAGCTGTTTTTT
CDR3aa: CASSLDSFPSPGELFF

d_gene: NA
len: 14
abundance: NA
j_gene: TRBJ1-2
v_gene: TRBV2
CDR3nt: TGTGCCAGCAGTGAAGAGAGACAGACATATGGCTACACCTTC
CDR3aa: CASSEERQTYGYTF

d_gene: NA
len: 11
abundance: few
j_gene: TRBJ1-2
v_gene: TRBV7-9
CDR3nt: TGTGCCAGCAGCCAGATATATGGCTACACCTTC
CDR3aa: CASSQIYGYTF

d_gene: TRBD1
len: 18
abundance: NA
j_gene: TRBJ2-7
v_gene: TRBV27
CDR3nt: TGTGCCAGCAGGGTTTGGGGAACCGGGGGACAGGTTCACTACGAGCAGTACTTC
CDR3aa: CASRVWGTGGQVHYEQYF

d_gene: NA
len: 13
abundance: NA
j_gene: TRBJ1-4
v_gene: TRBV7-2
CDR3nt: TGTGCCAGCAGTTTCCTTGCGGGTGGAAAACTGTTTTTT
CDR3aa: CASSFLAGGKLFF

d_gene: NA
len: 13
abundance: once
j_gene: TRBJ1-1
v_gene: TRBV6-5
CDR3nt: TGTGCCTCCCAGAGAGGGGGGGCAGCTGAAGCTTTCTTT
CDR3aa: CASQRGGAAEAFF

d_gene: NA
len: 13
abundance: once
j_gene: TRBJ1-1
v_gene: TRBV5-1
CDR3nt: TGCGCCAGCAGCCTGGACGGTTACACTGAAGCTTTCTTT
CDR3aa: CASSLDGYTEAFF

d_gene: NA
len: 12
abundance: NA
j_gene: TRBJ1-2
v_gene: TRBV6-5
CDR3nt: TGTGCCAGCAGTCCTTCAGGTCTGAGCTACACCTTC
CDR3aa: CASSPSGLSYTF

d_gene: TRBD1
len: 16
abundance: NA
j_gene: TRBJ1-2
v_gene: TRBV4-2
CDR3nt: TGTGCCAGCAGCCCCGAGACAGGGGCATCAAACTATGGCTACACCTTC
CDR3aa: CASSPETGASNYGYTF

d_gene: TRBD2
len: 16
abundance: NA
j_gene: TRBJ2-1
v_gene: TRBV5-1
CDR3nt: TGCGCCAGCAGCTCAACTAGCGGGGGATCCTACAATGAGCAGTTCTTC
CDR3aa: CASSSTSGGSYNEQFF

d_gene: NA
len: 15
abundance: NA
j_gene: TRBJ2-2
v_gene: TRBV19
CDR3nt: TGTGCCAGTAGTGTGATCAACATCAACACCGGGGAGCTGTTTTTT
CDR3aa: CASSVININTGELFF

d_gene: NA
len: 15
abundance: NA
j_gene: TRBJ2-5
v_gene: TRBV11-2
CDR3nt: TGTGCCAGCAGCTTAGAATGGGGGGTTGGGGAGACCCAGTACTTC
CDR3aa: CASSLEWGVGETQYF

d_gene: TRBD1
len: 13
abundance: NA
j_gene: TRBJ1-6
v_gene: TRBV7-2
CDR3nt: TGTGCCAGCAGCTTGAGGACAGGGAGGCCCCTCCACTTT
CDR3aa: CASSLRTGRPLHF

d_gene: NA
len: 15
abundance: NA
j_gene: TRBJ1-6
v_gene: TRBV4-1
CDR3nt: TGCGCCAGCAGCCAAGAGGGAAGGGGTCCCTCACCCCTCCACTTT
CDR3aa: CASSQEGRGPSPLHF

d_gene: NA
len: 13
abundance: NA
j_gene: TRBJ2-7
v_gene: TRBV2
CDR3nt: TGTGCCAGCAGTTGGACAGACGCCTACGAGCAGTACTTC
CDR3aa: CASSWTDAYEQYF

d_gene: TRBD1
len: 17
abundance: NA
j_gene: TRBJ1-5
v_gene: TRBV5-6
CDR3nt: TGTGCCAGCAGCTTAGCACAGGGGGCTGGGGTTTTTCAGCCCCAGCATTTT
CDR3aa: CASSLAQGAGVFQPQHF

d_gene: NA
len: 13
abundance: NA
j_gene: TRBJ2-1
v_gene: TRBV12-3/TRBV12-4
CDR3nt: TGTGCCAGCAGACCAGGGGATTACAATGAGCAGTTCTTC
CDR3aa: CASRPGDYNEQFF

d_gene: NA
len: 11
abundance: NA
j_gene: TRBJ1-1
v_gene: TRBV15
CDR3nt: TGTGCCACCCGAGGAAACACTGAAGCTTTCTTT
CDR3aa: CATRGNTEAFF

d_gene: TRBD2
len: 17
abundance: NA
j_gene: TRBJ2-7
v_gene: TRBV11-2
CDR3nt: TGTGCCAGCAGCTCGACTAGCGGGGGAATTAGCTCCTACGAGCAGTACTTC
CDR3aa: CASSSTSGGISSYEQYF

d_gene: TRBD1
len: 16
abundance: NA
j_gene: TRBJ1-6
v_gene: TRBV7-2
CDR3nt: TGTGCCAGCAGCTTAACCTCTACAGGGGTTGGCTCACCCCTCCACTTT
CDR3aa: CASSLTSTGVGSPLHF

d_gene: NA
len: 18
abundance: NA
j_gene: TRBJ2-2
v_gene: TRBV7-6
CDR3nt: TGTGCCAGCAGCTTACCCCCTTCGGACACGGCGAACACCGGGGAGCTGTTTTTT
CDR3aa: CASSLPPSDTANTGELFF

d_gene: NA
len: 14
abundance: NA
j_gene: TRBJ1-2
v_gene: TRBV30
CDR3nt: TGTGCCTGGAGTGTGCCCCCCAGGTGGTATGGCTACACCTTC
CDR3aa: CAWSVPPRWYGYTF

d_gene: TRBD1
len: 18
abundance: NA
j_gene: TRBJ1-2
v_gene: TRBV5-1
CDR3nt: TGCGCCAGCAGCTTGGATTGGACAGGGGTTGGGGGCGACTATGGCTACACCTTC
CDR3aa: CASSLDWTGVGGDYGYTF

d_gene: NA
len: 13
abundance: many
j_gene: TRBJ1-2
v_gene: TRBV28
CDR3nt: TGTGCCAGCGGGGGCGCCGCTAACTATGGCTACACCTTC
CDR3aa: CASGGAANYGYTF

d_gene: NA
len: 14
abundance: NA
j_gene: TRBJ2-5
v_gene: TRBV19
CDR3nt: TGTGCCAGTAAAGCCAGGGTATCAGGAGAGACCCAGTACTTC
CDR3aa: CASKARVSGETQYF